This TCR beta chain is drawn from a study of technical replicates of blood from four donors. V lost 4 bases and J 3 bases, leaving 6 bases between the germline ends. CDR3 length equals 12 residues. CDR1 and CDR2 (germline): SGHRS, YFSETQ. TCRdb's table, derived via immunoSEQ multiplex PCR, lists solely in-frame clones and lacks some. The sample carries roughly 68,000 clones, around 90% recorded once. The chain employs TRBV5-1 and TRBJ2-3; weak D call: TRBD1 (5 bases). Input material: PBMCs. This TCR came from a human donor in good health. Some clones in this sample may be carry-over from other donors' samples. In nucleotides, the CDR3 is TGCGCCAGCAGCCCAGGGACAGATACGCAGTATTTT. This translates into CASSPGTDTQYF.